Ten or more counts support the clone carrying this TCR beta chain. Its antigen is unidentified. CDR3 length: 15 amino acids. Germline assignment: CDR1 SGHTA and CDR2 FQGNSA. With 7 bases removed from V and 5 bases from J, the gap between germline ends came to 17 bases. The sample is drawn from a study of T cells after yellow fever vaccination. Via MiXCR, TCRdb re-called the 5' RACE reads, giving one row per CDR3 protein. The sample includes around 310,000 distinct CDR3 sequences, roughly 4.3% of them seen just once. Study-level points and caveats: A minor fraction of clonotypes spanned both CD4 and CD8 compartments. Repertoires sorted by FACS could include abundant clonotypes that are contaminants from the bulk population.

This sequence originates from a man between 18 and 29 years old who received the YFV17D yellow fever vaccine. This sequence joins TRBV7-2 and TRBJ2-2, with D perhaps TRBD2 (7 bases). Sequences were derived from PBMCs, sampled 5 days after the yellow fever booster vaccination. CDR3 bases: TGTGCCAGCACCCTAGGGGGGGGCGGAACCGGGGAGCTGTTTTTT. Protein sequence: CASTLGGGGTGELFF.